The 25 T cell receptor beta chains reported below all come from one sample, sequenced in a study of T-cell memory formation after mild COVID-19. TCRdb reanalysed the 5' RACE reads using MiXCR and keeps one entry per CDR3 protein. The repertoire holds around 140,000 distinct CDR3 sequences, with approximately 21% as singletons. The sequenced sample consisted of PBMCs or a T cell subset sorted from them (not recorded which). Receptor source: an adult woman who had mild COVID-19 (a few samples of this study predate the infection). Cell type and time point are not known.

This chain connects TRBV2 to TRBJ2-7, with D possibly being TRBD1 (6 bases). This CDR3 contains 12 residues. Trimming removed 7 bases from V and 3 bases from J, with 10 bases in between. The V gene's germline CDR1 is SNHLY and CDR2 FYNNEI. DNA for the CDR3: TGTGCCAGCAACCGGGACAACTACGAGCAGTACTTC. As protein: CASNRDNYEQYF.

The rearrangement links TRBV6-5 to TRBJ1-2, with TRBD1 identical over 9 bases. The CDR3 consists of 17 residues. The V gene's germline CDR1 is MNHEY and CDR2 SVGAGI. The V segment lost 0 bases and the J segment 5 bases; nucleotides outside the gene matches: 10. CDR3 bases: TGTGCCAGCAGTTACTCACCTTACAGGGGGCGTGTGTATGGCTACACCTTC. Its protein is CASSYSPYRGRVYGYTF.

This clonotype has only a few counts. The rearrangement joins TRBV23-1 to TRBJ2-4; 13 positions agree with TRBD2. TRBV23-1 is known as an ORF, though its function is uncertain. V gave up 11 bases and J gave up 3 bases; unmatched junction bases: 7. This CDR3 contains 15 residues. The CDR3 spells CAGGLAGLIKNIQYF. CDR3 DNA: TGCGCCGGGGGACTAGCGGGGCTAATCAAAAACATTCAGTACTTC.

The rearrangement uses TRBV20-1 and TRBJ2-3, with TRBD1 identical over 7 bases. The V and J ends lost 6 bases and 2 bases, in that order; junction bases with no gene match: 11. The CDR3 consists of 15 residues. CDR1 and CDR2 from the germline V gene are DFQATT and SNEGSKA (reference sequence). The CDR3 DNA sequence: TGCAGTGCCACAGCGTGGGGACAGCTCACAGATACGCAGTATTTT. Translation gives CSATAWGQLTDTQYF.

The rearrangement joins TRBV5-6 to TRBJ2-7, with D tentatively TRBD1 (5 bases). CDR1 and CDR2 from the germline V gene are SGHDT and YYEEEE. V dropped 3 bases and J dropped 2 bases, with 9 bases sitting between them. The CDR3 has 13 residues. The CDR3 DNA follows: TGTGCCAGCAGCTCGGCAGGGACCTACGAGCAGTACTTC. This gives the protein CASSSAGTYEQYF. Filled out from reference TRBV5-6 and TRBJ2-7, the complete variable domain reads DAGVTQSPTHLIKTRGQQVTLRCSPKSGHDTVSWYQQALGQGPQFIFQYYEEEERQRGNFPDRFSGHQFPNYSSELNVNALLLGDSALYLCASSSAGTYEQYFGPGTRLTVT.

V gene TRBV30 combines with J gene TRBJ1-1; TRBD1 is a possible D gene (5 bases). Germline V gene sequence: CDR1 GTSNPN, CDR2 SVGIG (reference sequence). Trimming shortened V by 4 bases and J by 6 bases, and 15 bases separated the two germline ends. The CDR3 runs to 13 residues. CDR3 sequence (DNA): TGTGCCTGGACCCCCGGGGGGACGGCTGAAGCTTTCTTT. Translation: CAWTPGGTAEAFF.

Only a few counts were recorded for this clonotype. This chain connects TRBV14 to TRBJ1-1; D unresolved. Trimming stripped 2 bases from V and 1 base from J, with 5 bases between. There are 13 residues in the CDR3. Germline V lookup: CDR1 SGHDN, CDR2 FVKESK. This chain's CDR3 is CASSQSRNTEAFF. CDR3 nucleotide sequence: TGTGCCAGCAGCCAATCTAGGAACACTGAAGCTTTCTTT.

The chain uses TRBV7-2 and TRBJ2-7, with D possibly being TRBD2 (5 bases). V lost 5 bases, J lost 2 bases, and 19 bases lay in between. Germline CDR1 is SGHTA and CDR2 is FQGNSA. The CDR3 is made up of 16 amino acids. The CDR3 bases are TGTGCCAGCAGCGCACGATGGAGCGGAATGGCCTACGAGCAGTACTTC. As protein: CASSARWSGMAYEQYF.

This clonotype has only a few counts. The gene calls are TRBV3-1 and TRBJ2-1, with no clear D. Germline assignment: CDR1 LGHDT and CDR2 YNNKEL (reference sequence). This CDR3 is built from 15 residues. Trimming cost V 0 bases and J 6 bases, with 12 bases left between them. CDR3 in amino acids: CASSQEPVSPNEQFF. For the CDR3, the DNA is TGTGCCAGCAGCCAAGAACCGGTCAGCCCCAATGAGCAGTTCTTC.

V and J are TRBV5-1 and TRBJ2-3, with D possibly being TRBD2 (5 bases). Trimming removed 1 base from V and 2 bases from J, with 14 bases in between. Per the germline V gene, CDR1 is SGHRS and CDR2 is YFSETQ. This CDR3 has 16 residues. This CDR3 is CASSLMGRVSTDTQYF. CDR3 DNA: TGCGCCAGCAGCTTGATGGGGAGAGTTTCCACAGATACGCAGTATTTT.

V and J are TRBV12-3 or TRBV12-4 and TRBJ2-2, with D possibly being TRBD1 (6 bases). This CDR3 has 14 residues. V dropped 3 bases and J dropped 7 bases, with 12 bases sitting between them. The CDR3, as DNA: TGTGCCAGCAGTTTTTCTGGGGGCAGCGGGGAGCTGTTTTTT. This gives the protein CASSFSGGSGELFF.

V gene TRBV4-2 combines with J gene TRBJ2-1, with 8 nucleotides matching TRBD2. Per germline, CDR1 LGHNA and CDR2 YNFKEQ. The V segment lost 2 bases and the J segment 1 base; nucleotides outside the gene matches: 7. The CDR3 is made up of 17 amino acids. The CDR3 sequence: CASSQSTSGPSYNEQFF. In DNA, the CDR3 is TGTGCCAGCAGCCAATCCACTAGCGGTCCTTCCTACAATGAGCAGTTCTTC.

The chain employs TRBV6-6 and TRBJ1-2; 8 nucleotides align to TRBD1. J was trimmed by 0 bases and V by 0 bases; bases with no gene match: 3. CDR1 is MNHNY, CDR2 SVGAGI, per germline (reference sequence). The CDR3 sequence is 16 residues long. The CDR3, as DNA: TGTGCCAGCAGTTACTCGACAGGGGCCTCTAACTATGGCTACACCTTC. Protein sequence: CASSYSTGASNYGYTF.

The V call is TRBV2, the J call TRBJ2-6; D tentatively reads TRBD1 or TRBD2 (5 bases each). The germline gives CDR1 SNHLY, CDR2 FYNNEI. V lost 7 bases to trimming and J lost 2 bases, with 18 bases between them. The CDR3 consists of 17 residues. CDR3 nucleotides: TGTGCCAGCAAAGGCCAGCGGTGGGACCCTGGGGCCAACGTCCTGACTTTC. It translates to CASKGQRWDPGANVLTF.

The CDR3 spells CASSPGGAGTEETQYF. Here the CDR3 DNA reads TGCGCCAGCAGCCCTGGAGGTGCAGGTACTGAAGAGACCCAGTACTTC. The chain has TRBV5-1 and TRBJ2-5; the D gene is possibly TRBD2 (5 bases). Germline V gene lookup returns CDR1 SGHRS and CDR2 YFSETQ. The CDR3 runs to 16 residues. Trimming pared 4 bases from V and 3 bases from J, leaving 19 bases between.

This clonotype has a handful of counts. The gene calls are TRBV7-2 and TRBJ1-2; D remains unclear. The CDR3 sequence is 12 residues long. The V end lost 0 bases, the J end lost 9 bases, and 8 bases lay between the germline ends. Germline assignment: CDR1 SGHTA and CDR2 FQGNSA. The CDR3 DNA sequence: TGTGCCAGCAGCTTAGCGACGGCGAGCTACACCTTC. Encoded protein: CASSLATASYTF.

The chain uses TRBV20-1 and TRBJ1-2, with no clear D. V dropped 0 bases and J dropped 4 bases, with 12 bases sitting between them. Germline CDR1 is DFQATT and CDR2 is SNEGSKA (reference sequence). There are 14 residues in the CDR3. CDR3 sequence (DNA): TGCAGTGCTAGAGATTTAGGTGCCCGCTATGGCTACACCTTC. It yields the protein CSARDLGARYGYTF.

A few counts support this clonotype. The chain links TRBV6-2 or TRBV6-3 to TRBJ2-2; 7 nucleotides agree with TRBD1. After removal of 2 bases from V and 6 bases from J, the junction contained 3 bases not matched to a gene. CDR1 is MNHEY and CDR2 is SVGEGT in the germline V gene. The CDR3 runs to 14 residues. The CDR3 reads CASSYQGVAGELFF. CDR3 DNA sequence: TGTGCCAGCAGTTACCAGGGGGTAGCCGGGGAGCTGTTTTTT.

This clonotype showed up just a few times. V and J are TRBV5-1 and TRBJ1-2; TRBD1 matches at 8 bases. Germline V gene lookup returns CDR1 SGHRS and CDR2 YFSETQ. The V gene end was trimmed by 4 bases and the J gene end by 6 bases; junction bases not matched to a gene: 5. The CDR3 runs 13 residues. DNA of the CDR3: TGCGCCAGCAGCAAGGGACAGGTGGATGGCTACACCTTC. Encoded protein: CASSKGQVDGYTF.

This clonotype turned up a few times. The chain combines TRBV7-2 with TRBJ2-1; 8 nucleotides line up with TRBD1. Germline CDR1 SGHTA, CDR2 FQGNSA. CDR3 length equals 15 residues. The trim removed 4 bases at V and 15 bases at J, leaving 17 bases unmatched. CDR3 sequence: CASSSQVGQDKIGFF. In DNA form, the CDR3 reads TGTGCCAGCAGCTCCCAGGTGGGACAGGATAAAATTGGGTTCTTC.

This sequence joins TRBV2 and TRBJ1-4; 8 nucleotides match TRBD1. This CDR3 spans 14 amino acids. Per germline, CDR1 SNHLY and CDR2 FYNNEI. The ends lost 3 bases at V and 10 bases at J; junction bases unmatched: 7. The CDR3 coding sequence is TGTGCCAGCAGTGATACAGGGGGGTCTGGAAAACTGTTTTTT. It encodes CASSDTGGSGKLFF. The complete variable domain, with remaining parts taken from reference TRBV2 and TRBJ1-4, reads EPEVTQTPSHQVTQMGQEVILRCVPISNHLYFYWYRQILGQKVEFLVSFYNNEISEKSEIFDDQFSVERPDGSNFTLKIRSTKLEDSAMYFCASSDTGGSGKLFFGSGTQLSVL.

This sequence joins TRBV5-1 and TRBJ2-1, with D perhaps TRBD2 (5 bases). With 4 bases removed from V and 4 bases from J, the gap between germline ends came to 15 bases. The CDR3 extends over 15 amino acids. Germline CDR1 is SGHRS and CDR2 is YFSETQ. The CDR3 spells CASSLEDGPYNEQFF. CDR3 nucleotides: TGCGCCAGCAGCCTGGAGGATGGGCCGTACAATGAGCAGTTCTTC.

V is TRBV19 and J is TRBJ2-2, with 7 bases matching TRBD2. Looked up from germline, CDR1 is LNHDA and CDR2 is SQIVND (reference sequence). J lost 1 base, V lost 9 bases, and 8 bases had no gene match. This CDR3 has 15 residues. CDR3 nucleotides: TGTGCCAGCCGACCCACTAGCGAGAACACCGGGGAGCTGTTTTTT. Its translation is CASRPTSENTGELFF.

V is TRBV7-3 and J is TRBJ2-5; 9 nucleotides match TRBD2. V shed 3 bases, J shed 2 bases, and the junction held 13 bases outside the gene matches. The CDR3 runs 18 residues. Germline CDR1 and CDR2: SGHTA and FQGTGA. The CDR3 coding sequence is TGTGCCAGCAGCTTTCCTAGCGGGGCGGGTAGGCGACAAGAGACCCAGTACTTC. This codes for CASSFPSGAGRRQETQYF.

This clonotype was recorded at least ten times. The DNA for the CDR3 is TGTGCCAGCACACGCGGGAGTGGGGTCCAAGAGACCCAGTACTTC. Its translation: CASTRGSGVQETQYF. The chain has TRBV5-5 and TRBJ2-5, with 7 positions matching TRBD2. V lost 6 bases to trimming and J lost 1 base; unmatched junction nucleotides: 9. The CDR3 has 15 amino acids. The V gene's germline CDR1 is SGHKS and CDR2 YYEKEE (reference sequence).